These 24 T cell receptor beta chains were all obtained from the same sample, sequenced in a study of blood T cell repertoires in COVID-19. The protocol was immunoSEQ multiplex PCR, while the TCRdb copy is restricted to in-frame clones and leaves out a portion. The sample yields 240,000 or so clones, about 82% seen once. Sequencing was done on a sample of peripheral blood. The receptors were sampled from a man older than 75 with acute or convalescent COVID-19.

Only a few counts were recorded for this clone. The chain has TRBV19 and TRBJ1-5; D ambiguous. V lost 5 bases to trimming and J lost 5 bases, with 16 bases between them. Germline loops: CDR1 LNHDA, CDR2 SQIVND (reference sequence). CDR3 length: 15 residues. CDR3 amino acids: CASSSQAETYQPQHF. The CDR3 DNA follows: TGTGCCAGTAGTTCGCAAGCGGAAACCTATCAGCCCCAGCATTTT.

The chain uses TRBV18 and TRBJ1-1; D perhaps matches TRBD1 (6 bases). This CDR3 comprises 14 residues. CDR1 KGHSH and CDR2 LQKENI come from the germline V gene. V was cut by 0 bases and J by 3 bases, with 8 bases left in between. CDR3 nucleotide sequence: TGTGCCAGCTCACCACCGAGGGGGTACACTGAAGCTTTCTTT. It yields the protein CASSPPRGYTEAFF.

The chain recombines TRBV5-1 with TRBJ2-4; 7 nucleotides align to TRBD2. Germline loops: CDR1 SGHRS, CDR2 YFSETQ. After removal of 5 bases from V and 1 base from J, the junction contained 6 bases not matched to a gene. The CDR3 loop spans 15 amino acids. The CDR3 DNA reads TGCGCCAGCAGTCGGGAGGCGGGGGCCAAAAACATTCAGTACTTC. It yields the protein CASSREAGAKNIQYF.

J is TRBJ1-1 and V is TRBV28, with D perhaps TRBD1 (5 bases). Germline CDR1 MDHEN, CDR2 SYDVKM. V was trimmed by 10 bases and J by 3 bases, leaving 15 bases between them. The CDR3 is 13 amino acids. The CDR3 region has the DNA TGTGCCACCTTAGGGGTTTCCGACACTGAAGCTTTCTTT. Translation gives CATLGVSDTEAFF.

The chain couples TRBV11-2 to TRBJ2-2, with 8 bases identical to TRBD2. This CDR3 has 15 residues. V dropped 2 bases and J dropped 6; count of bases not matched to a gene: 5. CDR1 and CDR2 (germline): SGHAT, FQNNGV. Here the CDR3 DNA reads TGTGCCAGCAGCTTATCCAGCGGGAGAGCCGGGGAGCTGTTTTTT. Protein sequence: CASSLSSGRAGELFF. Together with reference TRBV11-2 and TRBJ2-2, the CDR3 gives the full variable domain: EAGVAQSPRYKIIEKRQSVAFWCNPISGHATLYWYQQILGQGPKLLIQFQNNGVVDDSQLPKDRFSAERLKGVDSTLKIQPAKLEDSAVYLCASSLSSGRAGELFFGEGSRLTVL.

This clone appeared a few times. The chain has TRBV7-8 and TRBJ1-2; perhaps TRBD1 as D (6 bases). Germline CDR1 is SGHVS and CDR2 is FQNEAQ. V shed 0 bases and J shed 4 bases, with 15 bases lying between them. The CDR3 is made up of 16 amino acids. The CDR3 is CASSLAGAKGGYGYTF. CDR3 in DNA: TGTGCCAGCAGCTTAGCGGGGGCCAAAGGAGGCTATGGCTACACCTTC. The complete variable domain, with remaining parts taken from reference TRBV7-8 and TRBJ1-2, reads GAGVSQSPRYKVAKRGQDVALRCDPISGHVSLFWYQQALGQGPEFLTYFQNEAQLDKSGLPSDRFFAERPEGSVSTLKIQRTQQEDSAVYLCASSLAGAKGGYGYTFGSGTRLTVV.

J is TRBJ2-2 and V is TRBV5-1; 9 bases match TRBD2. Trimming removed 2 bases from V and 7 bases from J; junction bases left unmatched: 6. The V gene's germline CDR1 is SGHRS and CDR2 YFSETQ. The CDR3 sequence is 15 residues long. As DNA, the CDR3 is TGCGCCAGCAGCTTCCCTAGCGGGGAGAACGGGGAGCTGTTTTTT. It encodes CASSFPSGENGELFF.

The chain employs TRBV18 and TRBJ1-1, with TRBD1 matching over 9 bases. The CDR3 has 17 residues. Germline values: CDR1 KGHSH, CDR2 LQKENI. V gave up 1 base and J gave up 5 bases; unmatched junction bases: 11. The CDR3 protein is CASSPLLPGTGNTEAFF. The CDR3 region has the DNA TGTGCCAGCTCACCACTACTTCCCGGGACAGGGAATACTGAAGCTTTCTTT.

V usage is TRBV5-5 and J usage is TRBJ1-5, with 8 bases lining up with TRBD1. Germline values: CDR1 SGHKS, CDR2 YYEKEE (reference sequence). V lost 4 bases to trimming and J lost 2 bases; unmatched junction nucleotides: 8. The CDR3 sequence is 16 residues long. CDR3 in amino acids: CASSGGTGSGNQPQHF. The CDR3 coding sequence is TGTGCCAGCAGCGGAGGGACAGGCAGTGGCAATCAGCCCCAGCATTTT. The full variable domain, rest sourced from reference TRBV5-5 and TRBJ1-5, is DAGVTQSPTHLIKTRGQQVTLRCSPISGHKSVSWYQQVLGQGPQFIFQYYEKEERGRGNFPDRFSARQFPNYSSELNVNALLLGDSALYLCASSGGTGSGNQPQHFGDGTRLSIL.

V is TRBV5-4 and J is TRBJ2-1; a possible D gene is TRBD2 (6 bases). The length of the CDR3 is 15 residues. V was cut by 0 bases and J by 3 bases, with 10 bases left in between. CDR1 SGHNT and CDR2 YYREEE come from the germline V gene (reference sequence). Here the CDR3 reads CASSLDSGLYNEQFF. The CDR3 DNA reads TGTGCCAGCAGCTTGGATAGCGGCCTCTACAATGAGCAGTTCTTC.

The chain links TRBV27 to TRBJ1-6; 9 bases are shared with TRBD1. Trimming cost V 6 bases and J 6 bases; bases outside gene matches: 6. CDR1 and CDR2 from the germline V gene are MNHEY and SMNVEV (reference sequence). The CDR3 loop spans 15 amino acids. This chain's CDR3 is CASRKQGASNSPLHF. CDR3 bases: TGTGCCAGCAGGAAACAGGGGGCATCTAATTCACCCCTCCACTTT.

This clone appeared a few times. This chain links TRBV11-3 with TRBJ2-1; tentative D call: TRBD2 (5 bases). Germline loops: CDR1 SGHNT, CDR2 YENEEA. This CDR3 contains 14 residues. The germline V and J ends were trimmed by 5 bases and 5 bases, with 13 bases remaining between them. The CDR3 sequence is CASSPDYIDNEQFF. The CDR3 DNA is TGTGCCAGCAGCCCCGACTATATCGACAATGAGCAGTTCTTC.

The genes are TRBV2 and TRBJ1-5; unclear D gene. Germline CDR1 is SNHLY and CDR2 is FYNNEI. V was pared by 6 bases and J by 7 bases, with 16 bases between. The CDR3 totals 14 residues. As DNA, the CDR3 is TGTGCCAGCAGGGGCCAGGTGGTTTGGCAGCCCCAGCATTTT. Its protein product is CASRGQVVWQPQHF.

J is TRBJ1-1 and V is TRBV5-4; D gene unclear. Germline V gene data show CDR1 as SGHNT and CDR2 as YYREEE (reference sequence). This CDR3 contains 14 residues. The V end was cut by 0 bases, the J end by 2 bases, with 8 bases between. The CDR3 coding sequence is TGTGCCAGCAGCTTGGATTCGGGTAACACTGAAGCTTTCTTT. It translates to CASSLDSGNTEAFF. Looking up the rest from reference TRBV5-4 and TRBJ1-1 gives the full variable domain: ETGVTQSPTHLIKTRGQQVTLRCSSQSGHNTVSWYQQALGQGPQFIFQYYREEENGRGNFPPRFSGLQFPNYSSELNVNALELDDSALYLCASSLDSGNTEAFFGQGTRLTVV.

The CDR3 DNA is TGTGCCAGCAGTTACGCGAGGAGGAACACTGAAGCTTTCTTT. It yields the protein CASSYARRNTEAFF. This chain links TRBV6-2 or TRBV6-3 with TRBJ1-1, with D unclear. The CDR3 is 14 amino acids. V was trimmed by 2 bases and J by 1 base, leaving 8 bases between them. Germline V gene data show CDR1 as MNHEY and CDR2 as SVGEGT.

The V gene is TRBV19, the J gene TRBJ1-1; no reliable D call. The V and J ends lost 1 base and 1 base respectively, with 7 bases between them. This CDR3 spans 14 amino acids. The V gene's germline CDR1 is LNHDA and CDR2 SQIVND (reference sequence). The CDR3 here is CASSIGQKNTEAFF. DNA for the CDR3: TGTGCCAGTAGTATAGGACAAAAGAACACTGAAGCTTTCTTT.

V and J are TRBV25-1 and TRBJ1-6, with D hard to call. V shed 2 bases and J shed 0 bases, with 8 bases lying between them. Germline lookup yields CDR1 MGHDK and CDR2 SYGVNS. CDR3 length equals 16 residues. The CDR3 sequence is CASSERAGSYNSPLHF. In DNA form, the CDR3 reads TGTGCCAGCAGTGAACGAGCGGGCTCCTATAATTCACCCCTCCACTTT. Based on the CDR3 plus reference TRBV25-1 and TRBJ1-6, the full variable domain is EADIYQTPRYLVIGTGKKITLECSQTMGHDKMYWYQQDPGMELHLIHYSYGVNSTEKGDLSSESTVSRIRTEHFPLTLESARPSHTSQYLCASSERAGSYNSPLHFGNGTRLTVT.

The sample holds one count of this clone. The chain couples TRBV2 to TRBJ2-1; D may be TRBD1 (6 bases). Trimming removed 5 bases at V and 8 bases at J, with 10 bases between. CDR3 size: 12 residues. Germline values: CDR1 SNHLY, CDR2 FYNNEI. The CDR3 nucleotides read TGTGCCAGCAGTACAGGGACCCATGAGCAGTTCTTC. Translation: CASSTGTHEQFF.

The CDR3: CASSLVRNQPQHF. DNA for the CDR3: TGTGCCAGCAGCTTAGTTCGGAATCAGCCCCAGCATTTT. V gene TRBV7-2 combines with J gene TRBJ1-5; D is unclear. The germline CDR1 and CDR2 sequences are SGHTA and FQGNSA. The CDR3 is 13 residues long. Trimming removed 1 base at V and 4 bases at J, with 5 bases between.

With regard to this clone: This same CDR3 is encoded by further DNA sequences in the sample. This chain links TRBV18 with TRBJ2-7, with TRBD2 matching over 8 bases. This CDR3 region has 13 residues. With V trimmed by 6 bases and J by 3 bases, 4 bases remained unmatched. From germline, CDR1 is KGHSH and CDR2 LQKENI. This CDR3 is CASSPGTSYEQYF. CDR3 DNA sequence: TGTGCCAGCTCGCCCGGGACTAGCTACGAGCAGTACTTC.

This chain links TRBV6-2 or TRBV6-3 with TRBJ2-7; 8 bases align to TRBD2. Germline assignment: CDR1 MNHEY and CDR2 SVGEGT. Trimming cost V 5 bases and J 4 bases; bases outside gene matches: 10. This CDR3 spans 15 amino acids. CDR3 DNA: TGTGCCAGCAGTCCGGGGGGGACACCTATTTACGAGCAGTACTTC. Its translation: CASSPGGTPIYEQYF.

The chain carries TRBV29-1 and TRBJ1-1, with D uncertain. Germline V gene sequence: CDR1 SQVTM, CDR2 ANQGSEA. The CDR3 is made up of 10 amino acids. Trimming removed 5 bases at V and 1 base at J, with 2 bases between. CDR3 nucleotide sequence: TGCAGCGTTCAGAACACTGAAGCTTTCTTT. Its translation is CSVQNTEAFF. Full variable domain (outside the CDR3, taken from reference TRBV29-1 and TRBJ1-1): SAVISQKPSRDICQRGTSLTIQCQVDSQVTMMFWYRQQPGQSLTLIATANQGSEATYESGFVIDKFPISRPNLTFSTLTVSNMSPEDSSIYLCSVQNTEAFFGQGTRLTVV.

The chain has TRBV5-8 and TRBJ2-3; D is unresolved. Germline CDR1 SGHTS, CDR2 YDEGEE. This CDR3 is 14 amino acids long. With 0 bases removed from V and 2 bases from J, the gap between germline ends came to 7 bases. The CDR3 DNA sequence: TGTGCCAGCAGCTTGGTGCAGGCCACAGATACGCAGTATTTT. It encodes CASSLVQATDTQYF.

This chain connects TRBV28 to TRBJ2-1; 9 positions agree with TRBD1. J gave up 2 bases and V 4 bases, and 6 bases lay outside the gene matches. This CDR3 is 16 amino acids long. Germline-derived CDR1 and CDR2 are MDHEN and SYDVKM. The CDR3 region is CASSSSGTGTYNEQFF. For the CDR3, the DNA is TGTGCCAGCAGTTCATCCGGGACAGGGACCTACAATGAGCAGTTCTTC.